The present T cell receptor (beta chain) was sequenced within a study of T-cell memory formation after mild COVID-19. TCRdb passed the 5' RACE reads through MiXCR, listing each CDR3 protein once. The repertoire holds under 350,000 distinct CDR3 sequences, with about 17% as singletons. This clonotype was found a few times. The germline V gene encodes CDR1 MNHNS and CDR2 SASEGT. V dropped 6 bases and J dropped 9; count of bases not matched to a gene: 10. This CDR3 contains 15 residues. The TCR comes from a man aged 18-30 years who had mild COVID-19 (a few samples of this study predate the infection). Cell type and time point are not known. The chain recombines TRBV6-1 with TRBJ2-1; 11 positions agree with TRBD2. Sample: PBMCs or a T cell subset sorted from them (not recorded which). The DNA of the CDR3 is TGTGCCAGCAGGGATAGCGGGGGGGGCTTTATTGAGCAGTTCTTC. Translated: CASRDSGGGFIEQFF.